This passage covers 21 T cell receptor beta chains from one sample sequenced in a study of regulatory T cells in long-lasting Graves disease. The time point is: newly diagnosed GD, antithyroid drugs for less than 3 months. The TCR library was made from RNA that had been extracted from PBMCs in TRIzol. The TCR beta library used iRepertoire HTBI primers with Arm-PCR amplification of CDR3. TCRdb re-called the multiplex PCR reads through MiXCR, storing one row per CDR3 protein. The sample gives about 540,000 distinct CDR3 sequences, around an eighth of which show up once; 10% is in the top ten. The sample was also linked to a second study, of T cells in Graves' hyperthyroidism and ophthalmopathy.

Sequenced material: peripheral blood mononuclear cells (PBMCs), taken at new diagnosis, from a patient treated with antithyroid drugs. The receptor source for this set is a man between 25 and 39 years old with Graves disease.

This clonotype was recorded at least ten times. This CDR3 is CSAKTGTGTAGEQYF. As DNA, the CDR3 is TGCAGTGCTAAAACCGGGACAGGGACAGCGGGCGAGCAGTACTTC. The chain carries TRBV20-1 and TRBJ2-7, with TRBD1 matching over 9 bases. V shed 4 bases, J shed 6 bases, and the junction held 13 bases outside the gene matches. Germline V gene data show CDR1 as DFQATT and CDR2 as SNEGSKA (reference sequence). The CDR3 totals 15 residues.

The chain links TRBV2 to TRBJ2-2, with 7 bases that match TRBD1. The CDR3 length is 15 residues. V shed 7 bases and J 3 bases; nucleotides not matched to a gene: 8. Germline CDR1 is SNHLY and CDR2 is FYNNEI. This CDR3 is CASTADQGDTGELFF. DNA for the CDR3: TGTGCCAGCACCGCGGATCAGGGGGACACCGGGGAGCTGTTTTTT.

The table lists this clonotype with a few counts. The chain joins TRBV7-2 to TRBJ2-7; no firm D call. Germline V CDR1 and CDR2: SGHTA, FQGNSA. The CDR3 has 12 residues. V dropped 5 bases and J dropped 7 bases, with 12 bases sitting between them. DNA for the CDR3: TGTGCCAGCAGCACCGGAGCCGGGGAGCAGTACTTC. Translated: CASSTGAGEQYF. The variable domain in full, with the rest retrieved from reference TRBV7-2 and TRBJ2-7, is GAGVSQSPSNKVTEKGKDVELRCDPISGHTALYWYRQSLGQGLEFLIYFQGNSAPDKSGLPSDRFSAERTGGSVSTLTIQRTQQEDSAVYLCASSTGAGEQYFGPGTRLTVT.

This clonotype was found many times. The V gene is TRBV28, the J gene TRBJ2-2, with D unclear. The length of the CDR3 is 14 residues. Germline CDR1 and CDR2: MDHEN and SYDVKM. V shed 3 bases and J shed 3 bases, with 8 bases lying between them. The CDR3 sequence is CASSFSYDTGELFF. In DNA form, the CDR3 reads TGTGCCAGCAGTTTCTCCTACGACACCGGGGAGCTGTTTTTT.

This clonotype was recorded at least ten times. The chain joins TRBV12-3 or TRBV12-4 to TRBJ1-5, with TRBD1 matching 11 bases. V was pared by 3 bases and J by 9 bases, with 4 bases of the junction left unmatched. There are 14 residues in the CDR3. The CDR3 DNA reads TGTGCCAGCAGTTTGGACAGGGGGCCTGGGCCCCAGCATTTT. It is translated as CASSLDRGPGPQHF.

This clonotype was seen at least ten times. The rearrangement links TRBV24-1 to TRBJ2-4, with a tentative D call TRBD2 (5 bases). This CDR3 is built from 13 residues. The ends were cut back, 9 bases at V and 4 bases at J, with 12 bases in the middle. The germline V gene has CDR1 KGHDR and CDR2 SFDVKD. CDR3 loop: CATRDRRKNIQYF. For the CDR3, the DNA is TGTGCCACCCGGGATAGGAGAAAAAACATTCAGTACTTC.

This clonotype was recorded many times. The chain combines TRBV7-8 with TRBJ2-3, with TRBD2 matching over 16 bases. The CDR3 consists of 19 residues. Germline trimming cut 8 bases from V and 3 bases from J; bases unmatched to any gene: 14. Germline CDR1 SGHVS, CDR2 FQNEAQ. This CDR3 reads CASRLGGGLAGGRTDTQYF. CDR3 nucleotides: TGTGCCAGCCGGTTGGGAGGGGGACTAGCGGGAGGGCGAACAGATACGCAGTATTTT.

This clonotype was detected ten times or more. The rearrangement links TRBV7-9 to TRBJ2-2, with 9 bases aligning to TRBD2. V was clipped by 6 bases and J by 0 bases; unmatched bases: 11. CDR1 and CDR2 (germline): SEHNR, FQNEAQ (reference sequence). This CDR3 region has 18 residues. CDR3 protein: CASRLGHLAGSNTGELFF. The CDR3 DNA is TGTGCCAGCAGGCTGGGACATCTAGCGGGATCGAACACCGGGGAGCTGTTTTTT.

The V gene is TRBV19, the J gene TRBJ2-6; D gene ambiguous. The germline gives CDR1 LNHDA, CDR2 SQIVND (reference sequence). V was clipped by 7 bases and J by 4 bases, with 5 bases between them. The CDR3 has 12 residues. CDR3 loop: CASNPGANVLTF. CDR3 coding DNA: TGTGCCAGTAATCCCGGGGCCAACGTCCTGACTTTC. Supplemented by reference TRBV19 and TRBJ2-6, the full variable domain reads DGGITQSPKYLFRKEGQNVTLSCEQNLNHDAMYWYRQDPGQGLRLIYYSQIVNDFQKGDIAEGYSVSREKKESFPLTVTSAQKNPTAFYLCASNPGANVLTFGAGSRLTVL.

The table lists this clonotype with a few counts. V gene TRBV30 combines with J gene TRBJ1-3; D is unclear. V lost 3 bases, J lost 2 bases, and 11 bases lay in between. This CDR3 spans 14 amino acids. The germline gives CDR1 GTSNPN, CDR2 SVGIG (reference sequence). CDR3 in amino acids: CAWRSGRTGNTIYF. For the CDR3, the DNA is TGTGCCTGGAGATCCGGGCGGACTGGAAACACCATATATTTT. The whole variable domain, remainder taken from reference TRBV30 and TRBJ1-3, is SQTIHQWPATLVQPVGSPLSLECTVEGTSNPNLYWYRQAAGRGLQLLFYSVGIGQISSEVPQNLSASRPQDRQFILSSKKLLLSDSGFYLCAWRSGRTGNTIYFGEGSWLTVV.

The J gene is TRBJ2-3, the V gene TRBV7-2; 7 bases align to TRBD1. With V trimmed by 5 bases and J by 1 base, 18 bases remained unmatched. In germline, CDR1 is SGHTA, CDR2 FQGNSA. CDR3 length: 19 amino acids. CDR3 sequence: CASSPPTGAPQYGTDTQYF. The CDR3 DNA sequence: TGTGCCAGCAGCCCCCCCACAGGGGCCCCACAATATGGCACAGATACGCAGTATTTT.

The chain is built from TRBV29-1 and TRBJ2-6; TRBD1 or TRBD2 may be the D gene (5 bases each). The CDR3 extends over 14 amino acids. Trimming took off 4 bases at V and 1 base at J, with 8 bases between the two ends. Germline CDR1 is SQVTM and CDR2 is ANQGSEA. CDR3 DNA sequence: TGCAGCGTTGGGGGGACGTCTGGGGCCAACGTCCTGACTTTC. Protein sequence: CSVGGTSGANVLTF.

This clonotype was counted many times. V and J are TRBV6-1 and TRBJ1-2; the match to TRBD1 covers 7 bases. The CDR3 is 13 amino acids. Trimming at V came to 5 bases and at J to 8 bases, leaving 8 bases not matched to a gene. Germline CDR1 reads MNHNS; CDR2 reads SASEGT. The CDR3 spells CASSIDRVRGYTF. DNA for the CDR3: TGTGCCAGCAGTATTGACAGGGTTCGCGGCTACACCTTC.

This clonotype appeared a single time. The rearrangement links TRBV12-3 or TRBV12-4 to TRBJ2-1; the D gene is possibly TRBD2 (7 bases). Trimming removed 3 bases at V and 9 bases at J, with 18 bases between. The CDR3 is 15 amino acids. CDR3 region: CASSFGGARPIEQFF. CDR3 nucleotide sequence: TGTGCCAGCAGTTTTGGGGGGGCTAGACCTATTGAGCAGTTCTTC.

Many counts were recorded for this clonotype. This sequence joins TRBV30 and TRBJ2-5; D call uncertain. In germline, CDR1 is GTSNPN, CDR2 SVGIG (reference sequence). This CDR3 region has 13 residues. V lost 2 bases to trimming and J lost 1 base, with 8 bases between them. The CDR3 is CAWSPGFQETQYF. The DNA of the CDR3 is TGTGCCTGGAGTCCTGGCTTCCAAGAGACCCAGTACTTC.

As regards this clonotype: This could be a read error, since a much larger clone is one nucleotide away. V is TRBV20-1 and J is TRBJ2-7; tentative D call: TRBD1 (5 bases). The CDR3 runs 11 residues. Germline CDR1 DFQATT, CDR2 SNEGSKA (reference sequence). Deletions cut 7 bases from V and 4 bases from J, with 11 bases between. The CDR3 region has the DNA TGCAGTGTTAGTCGGACATACGAGCAGTACTTC. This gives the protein CSVSRTYEQYF.

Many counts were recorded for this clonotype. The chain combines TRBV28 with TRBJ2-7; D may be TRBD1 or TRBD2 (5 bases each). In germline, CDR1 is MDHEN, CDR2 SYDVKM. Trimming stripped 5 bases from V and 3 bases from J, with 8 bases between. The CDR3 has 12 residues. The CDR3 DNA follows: TGTGCCAGCAGTCGGGACGTCTACGAGCAGTACTTC. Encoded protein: CASSRDVYEQYF.

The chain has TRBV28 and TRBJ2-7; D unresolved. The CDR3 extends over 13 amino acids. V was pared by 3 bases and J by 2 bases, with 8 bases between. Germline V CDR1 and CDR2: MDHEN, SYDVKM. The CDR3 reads CASSLHSTYEQYF. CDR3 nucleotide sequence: TGTGCCAGCAGTTTGCACTCTACCTACGAGCAGTACTTC.

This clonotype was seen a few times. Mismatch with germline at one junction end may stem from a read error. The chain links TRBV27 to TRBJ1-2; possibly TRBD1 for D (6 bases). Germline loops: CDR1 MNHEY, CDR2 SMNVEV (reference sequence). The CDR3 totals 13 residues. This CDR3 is CASSLQGAYDYTF. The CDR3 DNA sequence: TGTGCCAGCAGCCTACAGGGCGCTTATGACTACACCTTC.

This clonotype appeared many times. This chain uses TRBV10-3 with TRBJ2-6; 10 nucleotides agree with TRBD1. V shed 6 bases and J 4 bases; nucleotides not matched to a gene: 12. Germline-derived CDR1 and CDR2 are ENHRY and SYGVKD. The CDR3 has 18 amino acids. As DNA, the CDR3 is TGTGCCATCAGAATCTCCGGGACAGGGGAGGAAGGGGCCAACGTCCTGACTTTC. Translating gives CAIRISGTGEEGANVLTF.

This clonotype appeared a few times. The CDR3 spells CASSLGAAGGLDTQYF. As DNA, the CDR3 is TGCGCCAGCAGCTTGGGAGCGGCAGGGGGATTAGATACGCAGTATTTT. The gene calls are TRBV5-1 and TRBJ2-3, with TRBD1 matching over 7 bases. Germline CDR1 is SGHRS and CDR2 is YFSETQ. The V and J ends lost 0 bases and 5 bases, in that order; junction bases with no gene match: 9. The CDR3 covers 16 residues.